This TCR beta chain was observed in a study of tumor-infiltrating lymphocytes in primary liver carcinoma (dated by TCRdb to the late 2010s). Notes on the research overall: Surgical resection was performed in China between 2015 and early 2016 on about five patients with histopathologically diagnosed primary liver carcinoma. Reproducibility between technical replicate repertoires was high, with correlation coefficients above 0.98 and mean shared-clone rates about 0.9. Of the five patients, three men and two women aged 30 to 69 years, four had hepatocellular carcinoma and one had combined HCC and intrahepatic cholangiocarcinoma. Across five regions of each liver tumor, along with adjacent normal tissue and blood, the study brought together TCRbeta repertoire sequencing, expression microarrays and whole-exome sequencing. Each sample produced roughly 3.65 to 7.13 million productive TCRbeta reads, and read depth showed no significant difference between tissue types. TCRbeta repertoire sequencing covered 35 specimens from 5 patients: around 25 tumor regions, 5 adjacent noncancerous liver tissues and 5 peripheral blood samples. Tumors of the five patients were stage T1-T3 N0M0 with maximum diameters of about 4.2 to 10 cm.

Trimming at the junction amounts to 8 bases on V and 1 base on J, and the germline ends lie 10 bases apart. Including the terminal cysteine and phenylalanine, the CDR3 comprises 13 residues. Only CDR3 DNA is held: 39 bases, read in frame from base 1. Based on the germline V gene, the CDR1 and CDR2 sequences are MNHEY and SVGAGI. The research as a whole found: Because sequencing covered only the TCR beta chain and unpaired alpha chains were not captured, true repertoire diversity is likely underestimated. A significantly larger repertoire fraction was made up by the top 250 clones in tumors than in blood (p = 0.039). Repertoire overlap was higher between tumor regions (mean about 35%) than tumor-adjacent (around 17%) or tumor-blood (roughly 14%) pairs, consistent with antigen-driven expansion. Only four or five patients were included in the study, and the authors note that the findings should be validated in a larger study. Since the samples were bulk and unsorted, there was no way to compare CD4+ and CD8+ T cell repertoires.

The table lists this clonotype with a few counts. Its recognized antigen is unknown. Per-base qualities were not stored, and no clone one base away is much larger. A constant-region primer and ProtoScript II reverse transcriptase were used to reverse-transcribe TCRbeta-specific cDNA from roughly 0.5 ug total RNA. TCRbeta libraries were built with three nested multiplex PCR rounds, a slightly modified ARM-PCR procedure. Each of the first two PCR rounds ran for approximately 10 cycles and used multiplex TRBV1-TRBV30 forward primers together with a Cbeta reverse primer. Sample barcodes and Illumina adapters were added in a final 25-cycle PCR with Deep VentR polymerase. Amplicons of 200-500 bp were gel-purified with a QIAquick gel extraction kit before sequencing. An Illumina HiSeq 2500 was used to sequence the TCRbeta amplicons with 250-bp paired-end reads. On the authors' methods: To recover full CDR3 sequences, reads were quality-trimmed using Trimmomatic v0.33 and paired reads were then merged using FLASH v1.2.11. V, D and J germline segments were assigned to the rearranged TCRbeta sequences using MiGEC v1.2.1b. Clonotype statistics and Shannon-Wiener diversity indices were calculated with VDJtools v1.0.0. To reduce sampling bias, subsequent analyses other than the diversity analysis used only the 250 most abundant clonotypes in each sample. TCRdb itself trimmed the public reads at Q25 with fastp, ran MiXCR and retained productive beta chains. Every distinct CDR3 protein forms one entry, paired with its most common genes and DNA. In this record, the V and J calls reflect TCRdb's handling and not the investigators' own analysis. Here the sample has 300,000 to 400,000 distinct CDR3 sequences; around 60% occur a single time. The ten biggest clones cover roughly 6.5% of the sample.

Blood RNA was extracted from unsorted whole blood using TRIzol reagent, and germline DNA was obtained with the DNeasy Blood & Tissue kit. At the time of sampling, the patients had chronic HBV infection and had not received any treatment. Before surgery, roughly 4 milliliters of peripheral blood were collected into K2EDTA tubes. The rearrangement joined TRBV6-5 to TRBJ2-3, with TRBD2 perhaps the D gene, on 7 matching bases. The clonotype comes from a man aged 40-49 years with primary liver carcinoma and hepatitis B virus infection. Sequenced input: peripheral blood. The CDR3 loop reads CASRGAGTDTQYF. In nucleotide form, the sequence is TGTGCCAGCCGGGGGGCGGGCACAGATACGCAGTATTTT.